Listed below are T cell receptor beta chains from one sample, sequenced in a study of blood T cell repertoires in COVID-19. Method: immunoSEQ multiplex PCR; TCRdb's copy keeps in-frame clones and lacks some. Here the sample spans 200,000 to 250,000 clones, approximately 80% being singletons. What was sequenced was peripheral blood. These receptors were taken from a woman aged 80 or over with active or convalescent COVID-19. The CDR3 runs from the conserved cysteine through the conserved F or W. Fields, in order: J gene, V gene, clone size, D gene, CDR3 DNA, CDR3 protein. D genes are given only for firm matches. Clone sizes are given selectively: once, few, many, or a class where the clone is expanded.

J gene: TRBJ2-7; V gene: TRBV18; clone size: NA; D gene: NA; CDR3 DNA: TGTGCCAGCTCACCATTTTACTCTGTGGGAGCGCACTACGAGCAGTACTTC; CDR3 protein: CASSPFYSVGAHYEQYF
J gene: TRBJ2-7; V gene: TRBV11-2; clone size: NA; D gene: NA; CDR3 DNA: TGTGCCAGCACCCGACAGACCCTCTCCTACGAGCAGTACTTC; CDR3 protein: CASTRQTLSYEQYF
J gene: TRBJ2-7; V gene: TRBV7-2; clone size: NA; D gene: NA; CDR3 DNA: TGTGCCAGCAGCTTAGGTCAGGGGAGCACCTACGAGCAGTACTTC; CDR3 protein: CASSLGQGSTYEQYF
J gene: TRBJ1-6; V gene: TRBV9; clone size: NA; D gene: NA; CDR3 DNA: TGTGCCAGCAGCGTACGCAGGGTAAATTCACCCCTCCACTTT; CDR3 protein: CASSVRRVNSPLHF
J gene: TRBJ1-1; V gene: TRBV7-3; clone size: once; D gene: NA; CDR3 DNA: TGTGCCAGCAGCTTAGACAAGAACACTGAAGCTTTCTTT; CDR3 protein: CASSLDKNTEAFF
J gene: TRBJ2-2; V gene: TRBV30; clone size: NA; D gene: NA; CDR3 DNA: TGTGCCTGGAGTGATTCGGGGAGCGCGAACACCGGGGAGCTGTTTTTT; CDR3 protein: CAWSDSGSANTGELFF
J gene: TRBJ1-5; V gene: TRBV13; clone size: NA; D gene: NA; CDR3 DNA: TGTGCCAGCAGCTCTAGAATAAATCAGCCCCAGCATTTT; CDR3 protein: CASSSRINQPQHF
J gene: TRBJ2-3; V gene: TRBV27; clone size: NA; D gene: NA; CDR3 DNA: TGTGCCAGCACTGGCCAGGGGAGCACAGATACGCAGTATTTT; CDR3 protein: CASTGQGSTDTQYF
J gene: TRBJ1-2; V gene: TRBV7-9; clone size: NA; D gene: NA; CDR3 DNA: TGTGCCAGCAGCTTATGGTCAAAACGAGGCTATGGCTACACCTTC; CDR3 protein: CASSLWSKRGYGYTF
J gene: TRBJ1-2; V gene: TRBV15; clone size: NA; D gene: NA; CDR3 DNA: TGTGCCACCAGCAGAGGTTTGGAGCCTGTATTTGGCTACACCTTC; CDR3 protein: CATSRGLEPVFGYTF
J gene: TRBJ1-6; V gene: TRBV6-5; clone size: few; D gene: NA; CDR3 DNA: TGTGCCAGCAGTTACTCGTCCACTAGGGATTCACCCCTCCACTTT; CDR3 protein: CASSYSSTRDSPLHF
J gene: TRBJ2-3; V gene: TRBV7-8; clone size: NA; D gene: NA; CDR3 DNA: TGTGCCAGCAGCGGAGACGTCGGGGGTACAGATACGCAGTATTTT; CDR3 protein: CASSGDVGGTDTQYF
J gene: TRBJ2-3; V gene: TRBV19; clone size: NA; D gene: TRBD2; CDR3 DNA: TGTGCCAGTAGTATAGGGGGAGCGGGAGTCATGGATACGCAGTATTTT; CDR3 protein: CASSIGGAGVMDTQYF
J gene: TRBJ2-7; V gene: TRBV5-4; clone size: NA; D gene: TRBD1; CDR3 DNA: TGTGCCAGCAGCTTGGGGGACAGGGATAACCGAGACTACGAGCAGTACTTC; CDR3 protein: CASSLGDRDNRDYEQYF
J gene: TRBJ2-5; V gene: TRBV7-2; clone size: NA; D gene: TRBD2; CDR3 DNA: TGTGCCAGCAGCTTAGCGAAGCGGGGGGGAAAAGAGACCCAGTACTTC; CDR3 protein: CASSLAKRGGKETQYF
J gene: TRBJ2-1; V gene: TRBV5-1; clone size: NA; D gene: NA; CDR3 DNA: TGCGCCAGCAGCTTGGGCCACGGGGGAGATGAGCAGTTCTTC; CDR3 protein: CASSLGHGGDEQFF
J gene: TRBJ1-4; V gene: TRBV3-1/TRBV3-2; clone size: NA; D gene: NA; CDR3 DNA: TGTGCCAGCAGCCAAGATTCGGCAGGGAATAATGAAAAACTGTTTTTT; CDR3 protein: CASSQDSAGNNEKLFF
J gene: TRBJ1-5; V gene: TRBV30; clone size: NA; D gene: TRBD1; CDR3 DNA: TGTGCCTGGAGTGACCTCGGGACAGTCAATCAGCCCCAGCATTTT; CDR3 protein: CAWSDLGTVNQPQHF
J gene: TRBJ1-2; V gene: TRBV5-1; clone size: NA; D gene: NA; CDR3 DNA: TGCGCCAGCAGCTTCGGGGAGAACTATGGCTACACCTTC; CDR3 protein: CASSFGENYGYTF
J gene: TRBJ1-2; V gene: TRBV19; clone size: NA; D gene: NA; CDR3 DNA: TGTGCCAGTAGTACGGAAGGGAGGAGAGGAGGCTACACCTTC; CDR3 protein: CASSTEGRRGGYTF
J gene: TRBJ2-2; V gene: TRBV5-1; clone size: NA; D gene: TRBD1; CDR3 DNA: TGCGCCAGCAGCCGGCCCGGGACAGGGGGCACCGGGGAGCTGTTTTTT; CDR3 protein: CASSRPGTGGTGELFF
J gene: TRBJ2-7; V gene: TRBV7-9; clone size: NA; D gene: TRBD1; CDR3 DNA: TGTGCCAGCAGCTCGTACACCGGGACAGGGGGCTGGTTGTACGAGCAGTACTTC; CDR3 protein: CASSSYTGTGGWLYEQYF
J gene: TRBJ2-1; V gene: TRBV5-1; clone size: NA; D gene: TRBD2; CDR3 DNA: TGCGCCAGCAGGTCAACGGGAGGACCTCACAATGAGCAGTTCTTC; CDR3 protein: CASRSTGGPHNEQFF
J gene: TRBJ1-2; V gene: TRBV7-9; clone size: NA; D gene: TRBD1; CDR3 DNA: TGTGCCAGCAGCTCCTGGGACAGAGATGGCTACACCTTC; CDR3 protein: CASSSWDRDGYTF
J gene: TRBJ2-5; V gene: TRBV4-2; clone size: NA; D gene: TRBD2; CDR3 DNA: TGTGCCAGCAGCCGGCTAGCGGGGAACCCCCAAGAGACCCAGTACTTC; CDR3 protein: CASSRLAGNPQETQYF
J gene: TRBJ2-1; V gene: TRBV24-1; clone size: NA; D gene: TRBD2; CDR3 DNA: TGTGCCACCAGTTCGCTAGCGGGGGGTAGGAATGAGCAGTTCTTC; CDR3 protein: CATSSLAGGRNEQFF
J gene: TRBJ2-7; V gene: TRBV5-6; clone size: once; D gene: NA; CDR3 DNA: TGTGCCAGCAGCTTGTACAGCCTGAGCTCCTACGAGCAGTACTTC; CDR3 protein: CASSLYSLSSYEQYF
J gene: TRBJ2-2; V gene: TRBV2; clone size: NA; D gene: NA; CDR3 DNA: TGTGCCAGCAGTGTCGAGAGGAACACCGGGGAGCTGTTTTTT; CDR3 protein: CASSVERNTGELFF
J gene: TRBJ2-5; V gene: TRBV7-9; clone size: NA; D gene: TRBD2; CDR3 DNA: TGTGCCAGCAGCTTGGGGACTAGCTTACAGACCCAGTACTTC; CDR3 protein: CASSLGTSLQTQYF
J gene: TRBJ2-2; V gene: TRBV24-1; clone size: NA; D gene: NA; CDR3 DNA: TGTGCCACCAGTGAAACGACAGGGAACACCGGGGAGCTGTTTTTT; CDR3 protein: CATSETTGNTGELFF
J gene: TRBJ1-5; V gene: TRBV10-3; clone size: once; D gene: NA; CDR3 DNA: TGTGCCATCAGTGTCAGTGATAGCCAGCCCCAGCATTTT; CDR3 protein: CAISVSDSQPQHF
J gene: TRBJ1-6; V gene: TRBV4-3; clone size: NA; D gene: TRBD1; CDR3 DNA: TGCGCCAGCAGCCAAGGCTCCGGACAGGGGTATAATTCACCCCTCCACTTT; CDR3 protein: CASSQGSGQGYNSPLHF
J gene: TRBJ1-2; V gene: TRBV11-3; clone size: NA; D gene: NA; CDR3 DNA: TGTGCCAGCAGCTTAGTGTTCGGACAAAGCTATGGCTACACCTTC; CDR3 protein: CASSLVFGQSYGYTF
J gene: TRBJ1-2; V gene: TRBV28; clone size: NA; D gene: TRBD1; CDR3 DNA: TGTGCCAGCAGTTGGGGACAGGGGGCGTCTGGCTACACCTTC; CDR3 protein: CASSWGQGASGYTF
J gene: TRBJ1-6; V gene: TRBV3-1/TRBV3-2; clone size: NA; D gene: TRBD1; CDR3 DNA: TGTGCCAGCAGCCAAGGCAGGGGGCGAATTTCACCCCTCCACTTT; CDR3 protein: CASSQGRGRISPLHF
J gene: TRBJ2-5; V gene: TRBV2; clone size: NA; D gene: NA; CDR3 DNA: TGTGCCAGCAGATGGGCCATTAACCCTGGGGAGACCCAGTACTTC; CDR3 protein: CASRWAINPGETQYF
J gene: TRBJ1-2; V gene: TRBV19; clone size: NA; D gene: NA; CDR3 DNA: TGTGCCAGTAGTATATATAGGGGCCTGATCTATGGCTACACCTTC; CDR3 protein: CASSIYRGLIYGYTF